These 11 T cell receptor beta chains share one sample of origin, sequenced in a study of T cell responses to AZD1222 COVID-19 vaccine. Measured with immunoSEQ multiplex PCR; TCRdb has only the in-frame clones, and not every one. This sample yields 75,000 to 100,000 clones, of which more than 90% are seen a single time; about 13% belongs to the top ten. The input for sequencing was peripheral blood, taken on day 0 of AZD1222 vaccination. The receptors originated from an adult in good health.

This chain uses TRBV6-2 or TRBV6-3 with TRBJ1-5; D is unclear. Germline V gene sequence: CDR1 MNHEY, CDR2 SVGEGT. Between the trimmed V and J ends, which lost 6 bases and 5 bases, there was a span of 20 bases. The CDR3 is made up of 16 amino acids. DNA for the CDR3: TGTGCCAGCAGCCCCCGAGGGCGTGGGTTTCATCAGCCCCAGCATTTT. Protein sequence: CASSPRGRGFHQPQHF.

The chain recombines TRBV3-1 (or the pseudogene TRBV3-2) with TRBJ2-2, with D perhaps given as TRBD1 or TRBD2 (5 bases each). Germline V CDR1 and CDR2: LGHDT, YNNKEL (reference sequence). The V end lost 2 bases, the J end lost 5 bases, and 15 bases lay between the germline ends. The CDR3 sequence is 16 residues long. The CDR3 reads CASSQIPSGPTGELFF. Written as DNA, the CDR3 is TGTGCCAGCAGCCAAATCCCGTCGGGGCCGACCGGGGAGCTGTTTTTT.

The rearrangement uses TRBV10-3 and TRBJ2-1; possibly TRBD1 for D (5 bases). The germline gives CDR1 ENHRY, CDR2 SYGVKD. Trimming stripped 4 bases from V and 5 bases from J, with 12 bases between. The CDR3 consists of 14 residues. Written as DNA, the CDR3 is TGTGCCATCAGTGTGGGCAGGGCACACAATGAGCAGTTCTTC. It encodes CAISVGRAHNEQFF.

The genes are TRBV9 and TRBJ1-4; D is unresolved. The germline V and J ends were trimmed by 4 bases and 7 bases, with 11 bases remaining between them. In germline, CDR1 is SGDLS, CDR2 YYNGEE. The CDR3 spans 13 residues. The CDR3 loop is CASSPHMAEKLFF. The CDR3 bases are TGTGCCAGCAGCCCTCATATGGCTGAAAAACTGTTTTTT. Full variable domain (outside the CDR3, taken from reference TRBV9 and TRBJ1-4): DSGVTQTPKHLITATGQRVTLRCSPRSGDLSVYWYQQSLDQGLQFLIQYYNGEERAKGNILERFSAQQFPDLHSELNLSSLELGDSALYFCASSPHMAEKLFFGSGTQLSVL.

J is TRBJ2-3 and V is TRBV4-1; D might be TRBD2 (6 bases). Germline CDR1 MGHRA, CDR2 YSYEKL. This CDR3 contains 16 residues. V lost 1 base to trimming and J lost 5 bases, with 16 bases between them. Here the CDR3 reads CASSQGPGLRRDTQYF. The CDR3 DNA reads TGCGCCAGCAGCCAAGGGCCGGGACTCCGAAGAGATACGCAGTATTTT.

The rearrangement uses TRBV10-3 and TRBJ1-1; D gene uncertain. Germline CDR1 and CDR2: ENHRY and SYGVKD. With 6 bases removed from V and 0 bases from J, the gap between germline ends came to 8 bases. This CDR3 has 13 residues. The CDR3 is CAIRDGLNTEAFF. The DNA of the CDR3 is TGTGCCATCAGGGACGGCCTGAACACTGAAGCTTTCTTT.

The chain has TRBV21-1 and TRBJ1-5. TRBV21-1 is tagged as a pseudogene. The CDR3 has 19 amino acids. The CDR3 bases are TGTGCCACTTTAAACCCTCGAGAAAAGTCGGAGGTGAACAATCAGCCCCAGCATTTT. It yields the protein CATLNPREKSEVNNQPQHF.

This chain uses TRBV6-5 with TRBJ2-2; 12 bases agree with TRBD2. Looked up from germline, CDR1 is MNHEY and CDR2 is SVGAGI. The CDR3 runs to 15 residues. Trimming removed 6 bases from V and 1 base from J; junction bases left unmatched: 0. In nucleotides, the CDR3 is TGTGCCAGCAGGGGACTAGCGGGGAACACCGGGGAGCTGTTTTTT. Its translation: CASRGLAGNTGELFF.

This clone has more than one count but fewer than ten. V usage is TRBV24-1 and J usage is TRBJ2-7, with 11 bases identical to TRBD1. The CDR3 is 14 amino acids. The V gene end was trimmed by 5 bases and the J gene end by 6 bases; junction bases not matched to a gene: 5. Germline V lookup: CDR1 KGHDR, CDR2 SFDVKD. CDR3 in DNA: TGTGCCACCAGTGTAGGACAGGGGGCTGTCGAGCAGTACTTC. This sequence encodes CATSVGQGAVEQYF.

The J gene is TRBJ1-2, the V gene TRBV7-9, with D possibly matching TRBD1 (5 bases). CDR3 length equals 17 residues. CDR1 is SEHNR and CDR2 is FQNEAQ in the germline V gene (reference sequence). The V end lost 1 base, the J end lost 8 bases, and 23 bases lay between the germline ends. CDR3 residues: CASSLVERGFGATGYTF. The CDR3 nucleotides are TGTGCCAGCAGCTTAGTGGAAAGGGGTTTCGGGGCTACCGGCTACACCTTC.

V gene TRBV5-1 combines with J gene TRBJ2-3; D unresolved. V was pared by 0 bases and J by 0 bases, with 5 bases between. The CDR3 has 14 amino acids. Germline CDR1 and CDR2: SGHRS and YFSETQ. The CDR3 is CASSLATSTDTQYF. The CDR3 region has the DNA TGCGCCAGCAGCTTGGCAACTAGCACAGATACGCAGTATTTT.